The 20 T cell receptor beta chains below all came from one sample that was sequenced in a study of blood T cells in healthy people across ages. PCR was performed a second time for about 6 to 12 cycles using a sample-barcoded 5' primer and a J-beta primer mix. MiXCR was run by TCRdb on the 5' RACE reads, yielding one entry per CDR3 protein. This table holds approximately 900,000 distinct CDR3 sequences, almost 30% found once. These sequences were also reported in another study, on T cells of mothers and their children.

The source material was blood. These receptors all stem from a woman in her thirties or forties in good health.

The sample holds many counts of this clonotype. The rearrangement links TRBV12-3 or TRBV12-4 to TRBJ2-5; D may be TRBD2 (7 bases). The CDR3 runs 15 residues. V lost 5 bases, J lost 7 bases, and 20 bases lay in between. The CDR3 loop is CASSPGTVGGGTQYF. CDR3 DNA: TGTGCCAGCAGTCCCGGGACTGTAGGGGGGGGGACCCAGTACTTC.

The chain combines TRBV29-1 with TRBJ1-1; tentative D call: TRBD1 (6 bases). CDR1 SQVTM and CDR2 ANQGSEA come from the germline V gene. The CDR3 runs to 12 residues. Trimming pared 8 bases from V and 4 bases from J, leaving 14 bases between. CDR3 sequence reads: CSTNEGGTEAFF. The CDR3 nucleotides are TGCAGCACGAACGAAGGGGGCACTGAAGCTTTCTTT.

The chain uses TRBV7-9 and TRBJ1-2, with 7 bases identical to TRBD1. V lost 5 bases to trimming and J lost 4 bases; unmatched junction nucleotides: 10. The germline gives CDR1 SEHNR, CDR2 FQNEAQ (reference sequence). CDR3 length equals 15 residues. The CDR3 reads CASSPRGDRSYGYTF. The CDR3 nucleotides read TGTGCCAGCAGCCCGAGGGGGGACAGATCCTATGGCTACACCTTC. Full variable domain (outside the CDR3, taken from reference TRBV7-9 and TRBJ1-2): DTGVSQNPRHKITKRGQNVTFRCDPISEHNRLYWYRQTLGQGPEFLTYFQNEAQLEKSRLLSDRFSAERPKGSFSTLEIQRTEQGDSAMYLCASSPRGDRSYGYTFGSGTRLTVV.

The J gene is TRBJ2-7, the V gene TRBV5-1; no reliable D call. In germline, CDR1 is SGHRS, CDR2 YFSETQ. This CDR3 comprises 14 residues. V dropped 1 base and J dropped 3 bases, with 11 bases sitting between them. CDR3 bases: TGCGCCAGCAGCTTGAACAACCCAAACTACGAGCAGTACTTC. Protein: CASSLNNPNYEQYF.

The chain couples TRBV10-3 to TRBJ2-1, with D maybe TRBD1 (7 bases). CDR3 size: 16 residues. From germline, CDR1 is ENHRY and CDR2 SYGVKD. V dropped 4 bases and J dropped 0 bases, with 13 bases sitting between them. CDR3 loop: CAISGTGSGSYNEQFF. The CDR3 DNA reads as TGTGCCATCAGTGGGACAGGTAGCGGCTCCTACAATGAGCAGTTCTTC.

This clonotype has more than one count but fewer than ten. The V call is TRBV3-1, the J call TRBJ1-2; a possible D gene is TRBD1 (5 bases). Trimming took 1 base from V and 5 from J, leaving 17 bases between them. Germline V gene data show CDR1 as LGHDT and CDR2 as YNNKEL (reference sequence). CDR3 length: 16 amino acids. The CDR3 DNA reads TGTGCCAGCAGCCAAGCACCTGGGAGGGGCACGTATGGCTACACCTTC. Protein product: CASSQAPGRGTYGYTF.

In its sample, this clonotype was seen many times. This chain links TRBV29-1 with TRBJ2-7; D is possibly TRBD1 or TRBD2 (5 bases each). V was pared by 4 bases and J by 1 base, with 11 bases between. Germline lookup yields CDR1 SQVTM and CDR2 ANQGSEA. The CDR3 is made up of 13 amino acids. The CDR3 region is CSVGGAVSYEQYF. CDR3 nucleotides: TGCAGCGTTGGAGGGGCCGTTTCCTACGAGCAGTACTTC.

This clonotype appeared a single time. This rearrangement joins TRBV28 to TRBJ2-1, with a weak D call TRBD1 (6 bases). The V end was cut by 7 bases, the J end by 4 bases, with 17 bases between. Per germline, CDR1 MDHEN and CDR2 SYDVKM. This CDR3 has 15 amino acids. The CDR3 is CASKLWDTAYNEQFF. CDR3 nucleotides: TGTGCCAGCAAGTTGTGGGACACGGCGTACAATGAGCAGTTCTTC.

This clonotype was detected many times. The CDR3 loop reads CASSFGTGDYEQYF. CDR3 nucleotide sequence: TGCGCCAGCAGCTTCGGGACAGGGGACTACGAGCAGTACTTC. The chain joins TRBV5-1 to TRBJ2-7, with 10 bases aligning to TRBD1. With 2 bases clipped from V and 3 bases from J, the junction kept 2 bases outside the gene matches. Germline CDR1 SGHRS, CDR2 YFSETQ. This CDR3 region has 14 residues.

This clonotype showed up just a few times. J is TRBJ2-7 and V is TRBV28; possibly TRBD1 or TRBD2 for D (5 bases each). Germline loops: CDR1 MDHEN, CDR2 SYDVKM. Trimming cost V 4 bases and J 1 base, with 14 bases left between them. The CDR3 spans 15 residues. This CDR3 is CASSSSGRSSYEQYF. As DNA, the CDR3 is TGTGCCAGCAGTTCGTCGGGACGATCGTCCTACGAGCAGTACTTC.

The CDR3 is CSSGEEPTGSGYTF. The CDR3 coding sequence is TGCAGCTCGGGGGAGGAACCCACCGGCTCTGGCTACACCTTC. The chain couples TRBV29-1 to TRBJ1-2, with a weak D call TRBD1 (5 bases). From germline, CDR1 is SQVTM and CDR2 ANQGSEA. Trimming shortened V by 8 bases and J by 7 bases, and 23 bases separated the two germline ends. CDR3 length: 14 amino acids.

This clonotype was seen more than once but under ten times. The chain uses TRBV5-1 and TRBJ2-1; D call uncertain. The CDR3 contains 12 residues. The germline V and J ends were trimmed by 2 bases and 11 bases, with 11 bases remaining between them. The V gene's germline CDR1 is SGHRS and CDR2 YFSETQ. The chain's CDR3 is CASSLDWGQQFF. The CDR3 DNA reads TGCGCCAGCAGCTTAGACTGGGGTCAGCAGTTCTTC.

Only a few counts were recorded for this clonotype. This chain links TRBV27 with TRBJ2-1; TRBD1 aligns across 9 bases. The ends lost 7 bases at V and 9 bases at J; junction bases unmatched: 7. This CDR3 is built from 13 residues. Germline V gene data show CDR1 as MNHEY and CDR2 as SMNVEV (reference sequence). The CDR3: CASTHDRGGEQFF. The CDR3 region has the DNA TGTGCCAGCACCCATGACAGGGGGGGTGAGCAGTTCTTC.

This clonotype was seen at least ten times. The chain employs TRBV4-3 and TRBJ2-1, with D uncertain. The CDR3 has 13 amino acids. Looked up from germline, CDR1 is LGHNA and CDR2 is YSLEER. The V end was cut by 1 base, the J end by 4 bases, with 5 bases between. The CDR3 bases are TGCGCCAGCAGCCAAGGCGAGTACAATGAGCAGTTCTTC. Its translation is CASSQGEYNEQFF.

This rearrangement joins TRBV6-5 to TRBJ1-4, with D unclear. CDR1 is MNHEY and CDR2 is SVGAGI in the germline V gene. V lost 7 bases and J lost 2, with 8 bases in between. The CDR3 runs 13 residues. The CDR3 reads CASTGSTNEKLFF. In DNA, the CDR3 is TGTGCCAGCACAGGTTCGACTAATGAAAAACTGTTTTTT.

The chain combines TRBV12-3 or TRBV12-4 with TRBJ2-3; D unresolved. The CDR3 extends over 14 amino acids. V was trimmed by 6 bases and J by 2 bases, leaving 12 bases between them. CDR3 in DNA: TGTGCCAGCAGGGCGAAACAGAACACAGATACGCAGTATTTT. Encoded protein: CASRAKQNTDTQYF.

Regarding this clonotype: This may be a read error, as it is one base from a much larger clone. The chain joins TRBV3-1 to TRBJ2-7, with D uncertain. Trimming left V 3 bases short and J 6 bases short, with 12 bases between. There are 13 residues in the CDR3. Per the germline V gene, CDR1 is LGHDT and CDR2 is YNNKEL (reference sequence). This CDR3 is CASSQSVSSEQYF. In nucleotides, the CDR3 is TGTGCCAGCAGCCAGAGTGTCAGTTCCGAGCAGTACTTC.

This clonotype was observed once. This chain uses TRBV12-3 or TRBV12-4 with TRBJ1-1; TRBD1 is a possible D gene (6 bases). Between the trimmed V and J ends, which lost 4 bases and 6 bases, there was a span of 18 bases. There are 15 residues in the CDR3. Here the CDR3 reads CASSSGTFSRSEAFF. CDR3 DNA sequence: TGTGCCAGCAGTTCTGGGACATTTAGTCGCTCTGAAGCTTTCTTT.

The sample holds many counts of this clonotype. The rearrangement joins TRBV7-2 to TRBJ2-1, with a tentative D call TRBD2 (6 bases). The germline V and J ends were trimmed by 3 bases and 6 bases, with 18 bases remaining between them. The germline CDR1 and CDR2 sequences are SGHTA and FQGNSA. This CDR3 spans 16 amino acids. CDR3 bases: TGTGCCAGCAGCTTTCGGCGGGGCCCTCCTACCAATGAGCAGTTCTTC. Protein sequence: CASSFRRGPPTNEQFF.

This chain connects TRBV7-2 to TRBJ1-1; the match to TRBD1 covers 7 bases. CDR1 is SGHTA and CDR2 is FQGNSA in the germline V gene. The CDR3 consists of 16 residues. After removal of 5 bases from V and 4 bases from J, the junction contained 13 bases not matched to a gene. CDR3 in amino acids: CASSQGGTWGLTEAFF. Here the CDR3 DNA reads TGTGCCAGCAGCCAGGGGGGGACCTGGGGGCTCACTGAAGCTTTCTTT.